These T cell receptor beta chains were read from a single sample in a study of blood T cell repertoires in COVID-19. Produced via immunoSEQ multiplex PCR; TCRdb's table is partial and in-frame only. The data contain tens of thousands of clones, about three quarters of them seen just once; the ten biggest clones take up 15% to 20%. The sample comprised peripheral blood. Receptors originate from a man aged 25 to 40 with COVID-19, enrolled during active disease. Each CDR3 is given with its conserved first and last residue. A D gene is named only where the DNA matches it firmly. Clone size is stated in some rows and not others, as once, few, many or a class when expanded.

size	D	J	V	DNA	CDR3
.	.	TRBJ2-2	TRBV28	TGTGCCAGCAGTCACGGGGACATTTGGCCCGAATGGACCGGGGAGCTGTTTTTT	CASSHGDIWPEWTGELFF
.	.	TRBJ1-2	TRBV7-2	TGTGCCAGCAGAATCCCTAAAAAGGAGATTCCCTATGGCTACACCTTC	CASRIPKKEIPYGYTF
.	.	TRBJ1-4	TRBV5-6	TGTGCCAGCAGCTTGGGCGGACAGACGGCTAATGAAAAACTGTTTTTT	CASSLGGQTANEKLFF
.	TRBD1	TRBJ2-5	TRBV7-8	TGTGCCAGCAGCTTGTACAGGGGAGAGACCCAGTACTTC	CASSLYRGETQYF
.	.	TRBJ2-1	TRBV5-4	TGTGCCAGCAGCTTGGAAGCCTCCTACAATGAGCAGTTCTTC	CASSLEASYNEQFF
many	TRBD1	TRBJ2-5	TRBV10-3	TGTGCCATCAAAGGACAGGGGGATTCTCAAGAGACCCAGTACTTC	CAIKGQGDSQETQYF
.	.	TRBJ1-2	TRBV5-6	TGTGCCAGCGCCTCGTTATCGGTAGGGGCCCTCTATGGCTACACCTTC	CASASLSVGALYGYTF
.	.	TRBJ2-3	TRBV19	TGTGCCAGTAGTATAACAGCGGGCCCGGATACGCAGTATTTT	CASSITAGPDTQYF
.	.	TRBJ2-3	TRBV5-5	TGTGCCAGCAGCTTCGGGGATACAGATACGCAGTATTTT	CASSFGDTDTQYF
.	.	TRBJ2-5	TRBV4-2	TGTGCCAGCAGCCAAGATTGGGGGCAGCAAGAGACCCAGTACTTC	CASSQDWGQQETQYF
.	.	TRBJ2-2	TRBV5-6	TGTGCCAGCAGCTTGAGGGAGACCGGGGAGCTGTTTTTT	CASSLRETGELFF
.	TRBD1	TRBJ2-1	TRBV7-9	TGTGCCAGCAGCTTATGGCAGGGGGAGAATGAGCAGTTCTTC	CASSLWQGENEQFF
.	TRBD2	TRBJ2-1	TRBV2	TGTGCCAGCAGTGAGGCCGGGACTAGCGTAGAGCAGTTCTTC	CASSEAGTSVEQFF
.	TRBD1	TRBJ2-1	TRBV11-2	TGTGCCAGCAGCTTCTTCAGGGACAGCTACAATGAGCAGTTCTTC	CASSFFRDSYNEQFF
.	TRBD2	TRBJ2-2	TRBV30	TGTGCCTCTAGCGGGGGAAAAAGTGGAGCCGGGGAGCTGTTTTTT	CASSGGKSGAGELFF
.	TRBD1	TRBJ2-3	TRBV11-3	TGTGCCAGCAGCCCGGGACAGCCCGGAGATACGCAGTATTTT	CASSPGQPGDTQYF
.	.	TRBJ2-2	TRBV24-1	TGTGCCACCAGTGGTGCCGGAGGGACAGTCGCCACCGGGGAGCTGTTTTTT	CATSGAGGTVATGELFF
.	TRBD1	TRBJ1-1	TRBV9	TGTGCCAGCAGCCCCCGGGACAGGGGAAAGAACACTGAAGCTTTCTTT	CASSPRDRGKNTEAFF